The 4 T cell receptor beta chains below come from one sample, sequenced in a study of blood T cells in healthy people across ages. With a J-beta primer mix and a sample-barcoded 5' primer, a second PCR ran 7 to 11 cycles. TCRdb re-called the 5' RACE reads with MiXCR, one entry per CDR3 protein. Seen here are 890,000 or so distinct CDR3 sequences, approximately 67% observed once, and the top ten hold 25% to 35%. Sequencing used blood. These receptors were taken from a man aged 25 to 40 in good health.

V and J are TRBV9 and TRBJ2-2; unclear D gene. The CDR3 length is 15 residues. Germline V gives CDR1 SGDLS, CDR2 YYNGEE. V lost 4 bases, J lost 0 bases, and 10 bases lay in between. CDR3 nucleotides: TGTGCCAGCAGCTATTCGTTTCCGAACACCGGGGAGCTGTTTTTT. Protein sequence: CASSYSFPNTGELFF.

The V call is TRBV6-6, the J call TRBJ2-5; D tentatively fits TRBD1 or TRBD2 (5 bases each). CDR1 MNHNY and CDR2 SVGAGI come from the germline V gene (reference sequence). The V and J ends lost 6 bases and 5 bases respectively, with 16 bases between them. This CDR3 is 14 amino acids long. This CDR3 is CASSPPGLVETQYF. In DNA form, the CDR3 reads TGTGCCAGCAGCCCACCGGGGCTAGTGGAGACCCAGTACTTC.

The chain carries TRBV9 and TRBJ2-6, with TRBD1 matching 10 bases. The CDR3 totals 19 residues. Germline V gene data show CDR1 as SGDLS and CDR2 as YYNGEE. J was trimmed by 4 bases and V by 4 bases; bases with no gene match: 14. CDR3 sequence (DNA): TGTGCCAGCAGCTGGCGCCTGGGACAGGGGTTGAGAGGGGCCAACGTCCTGACTTTC. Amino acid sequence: CASSWRLGQGLRGANVLTF. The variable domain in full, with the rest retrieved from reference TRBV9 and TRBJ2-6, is DSGVTQTPKHLITATGQRVTLRCSPRSGDLSVYWYQQSLDQGLQFLIQYYNGEERAKGNILERFSAQQFPDLHSELNLSSLELGDSALYFCASSWRLGQGLRGANVLTFGAGSRLTVL.

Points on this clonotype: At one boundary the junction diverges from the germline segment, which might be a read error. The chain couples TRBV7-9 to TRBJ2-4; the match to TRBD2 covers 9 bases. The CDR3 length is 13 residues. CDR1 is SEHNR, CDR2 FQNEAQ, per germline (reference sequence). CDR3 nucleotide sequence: TGTGCTAGCAGCGCCGGACTAGCGAACTGGCAGTACTTC. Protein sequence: CASSAGLANWQYF.